The table lists the clone carrying this TCR beta chain with a few counts. This specimen belongs to a study of blood T cell repertoires in COVID-19. Assay used: immunoSEQ multiplex PCR; TCRdb lists only in-frame clones, some missing. The table shows under 200,000 clones, with 70% to 90% occurring only once. Germline V gene lookup returns CDR1 SGHAT and CDR2 FQDESV (reference sequence). The CDR3 is made up of 16 amino acids. V was pared by 2 bases and J by 9 bases, with 12 bases of the junction left unmatched. This clonotype was sampled from a woman older than 75 with acute or convalescent COVID-19. Specimen: peripheral blood. This chain uses TRBV11-1 with TRBJ2-1; 8 bases are a match to TRBD2. Here the CDR3 DNA reads TGTGCCAGCAGCTTACGAGAGACTAGCGTTCGCCGTGAGCAGTTCTTC. Amino acids: CASSLRETSVRREQFF.